This TCR beta chain was found in a study of blood T cell repertoires in COVID-19 (dated by TCRdb to 2020 to 2022). Study-wide context: Samples covering the acute and convalescent phases of COVID-19 were provided by collaborators in the United States, Italy and Spain. The material from the prospective study consisted of cDNA or gDNA derived from T cells, B-cell-depleted T cells, or PBMCs. Deeply sampled blood TCRbeta repertoires from subjects exposed to, actively infected with, or recovered from COVID-19 were included in the dataset. The repertoires were released in a freely available public database intended as a resource for research on the immune response to SARS-CoV-2. The samples were drawn from two sources: the first 160 participants of the ongoing ImmuneRACE study, and 1,254 subjects contributed by 6 global collaborators. Sample metadata almost always included a de-identified subject ID, COVID-19 status, age in years and sex. HLA class I and class II types, where available, came from metadata supplied by the sample provider rather than from assay-based typing. What the research found in general, with its limitations: The amount of clinical and demographic metadata varied by source and participant and was provided uncurated.

TCRbeta CDR3 regions were amplified from genomic DNA by means of the immunoSEQ Assay, a bias-controlled multiplex PCR. From the authors' description of their analysis: The number of nucleated cells in each sample was estimated from the amplification of reference gene primers within the assay. To quantify the absolute abundance of each unique TCRbeta CDR3 rearrangement, sequence reads were collapsed and filtered. For each sample, productive Simpson clonality was calculated as the square root of Simpson's diversity index over productive rearrangements. In TCRdb, the immuneACCESS table is reduced to in-frame sequences with V and J assigned. These tables do not hold every clone; where another copy was compared, an unresolved V gene accounts for under half, and the others remain unexplained. V, J and clone size are taken as reported in that table, and D and trimming were inferred from the DNA itself. The sample has about 110,000 clones on record, over 80% of them singletons. In total, the top ten clones hold 4% to 4.5% of the sample.

Collaborating institutions collected whole blood in K2EDTA tubes following their own protocols. Collaborator samples were shipped for TCRbeta analysis as frozen whole blood, isolated PBMCs, or DNA extracted from either sample type. The CDR3 runs 12 residues from the cysteine to the phenylalanine. Solely the CDR3 DNA is kept, with 36 bases framed from the first base. CDR1 and CDR2, per the germline V gene, are MNHEY and SVGEGT. V is cut by 6 bases and J by 5 bases, and the space between the germline ends is 10 bases. Note on this clone: The clone's antigen remains unknown. The input lacks base qualities; no much larger clone sits a single base away.

The sequence was collected from a woman aged 70-85 years with acute or convalescent COVID-19. The sequence is built from TRBV6-2 or TRBV6-3 and TRBJ1-2; D gene: possibly TRBD1, on 6 matching bases. The specimen sequenced was peripheral blood. The DNA sequence is given as TGTGCCAGCAGCCTACAGGGTTATGGCTACACCTTC. This encodes CASSLQGYGYTF.